This passage covers 10 T cell receptor beta chains from one sample sequenced in a study of Graves' ophthalmopathy and Graves' hyperthyroidism. Amplification targeted the TCR beta CDR3 regions, with RNA transcripts as the source material. The authors performed first-round RT-PCR with HTBI primers and then a second-round multiplex PCR. TCRdb processed the multiplex PCR reads anew with MiXCR; each CDR3 protein has one entry. In the table there are fewer than 650,000 distinct CDR3 sequences, 20% to 25% of which are singletons. Material: peripheral blood. These receptors came from a woman between 18 and 29 years old with stable Graves' hyperthyroidism. Some clones in this sample may be carry-over from other donors' samples.

This clonotype came up a few times. A much larger clonotype is one base distant, so this may be a read error. The V call is TRBV6-1, the J call TRBJ2-2; TRBD2 agrees at 7 bases. CDR1 is MNHNS, CDR2 SASEGT, per germline. This CDR3 region has 17 residues. The CDR3 region has the DNA TGTGCCTGCAGTGAAACGTTGGGGGGGGCGAACACCGGGGAGCTGTTTTTT. Translated, it gives CACSETLGGANTGELFF.

This clonotype turned up a few times. The chain combines TRBV20-1 with TRBJ2-7, with D uncertain. Deletions cut 0 bases from V and 3 bases from J, with 9 bases between. This CDR3 has 13 residues. Germline loops: CDR1 DFQATT, CDR2 SNEGSKA (reference sequence). CDR3 coding DNA: TGCAGTGCTAGAGATTTCACATTCTACGAGCAGTACTTC. This gives the protein CSARDFTFYEQYF.

There are many counts of this clonotype. The chain combines TRBV5-1 with TRBJ2-7, with no clear D. CDR1 is SGHRS and CDR2 is YFSETQ in the germline V gene. Between the trimmed V and J ends, which lost 1 base and 6 bases, there was a span of 14 bases. This CDR3 has 14 amino acids. CDR3 in DNA: TGCGCCAGCAGCTTGTCCCCCCTCGGTTTCGAGCAGTACTTC. As protein: CASSLSPLGFEQYF. Based on the CDR3 plus reference TRBV5-1 and TRBJ2-7, the full variable domain is KAGVTQTPRYLIKTRGQQVTLSCSPISGHRSVSWYQQTPGQGLQFLFEYFSETQRNKGNFPGRFSGRQFSNSRSEMNVSTLELGDSALYLCASSLSPLGFEQYFGPGTRLTVT.

This clonotype was seen at least ten times. The chain links TRBV27 to TRBJ1-1; D is perhaps TRBD1 (6 bases). CDR1 is MNHEY, CDR2 SMNVEV, per germline (reference sequence). The CDR3 is made up of 14 amino acids. V dropped 1 base and J dropped 4 bases, with 10 bases sitting between them. CDR3 nucleotide sequence: TGTGCCAGCAGTTTATACGGGGGCATCACTGAAGCTTTCTTT. This encodes CASSLYGGITEAFF.

The chain couples TRBV10-3 to TRBJ2-7; the match to TRBD1 covers 9 bases. Germline trimming cut 4 bases from V and 4 bases from J; bases unmatched to any gene: 5. CDR1 ENHRY and CDR2 SYGVKD come from the germline V gene. The CDR3 has 14 residues. The CDR3 DNA is TGTGCCATCAGTGGGACAGGGGATGGGTACGAGCAGTACTTC. Amino acid sequence: CAISGTGDGYEQYF.

There are many counts of this clonotype. The rearrangement links TRBV12-3 or TRBV12-4 to TRBJ1-1; D is undetermined. The CDR3 extends over 14 amino acids. Trimming removed 2 bases from V and 6 bases from J, with 13 bases in between. The CDR3 region has the DNA TGTGCCAGCAGTTTACTTCATTATGGCGCTGAAGCTTTCTTT. Its protein product is CASSLLHYGAEAFF.

In its sample, this clonotype was seen many times. The rearrangement links TRBV20-1 to TRBJ1-6, with D maybe TRBD1 (6 bases). This CDR3 spans 16 amino acids. The V gene's germline CDR1 is DFQATT and CDR2 SNEGSKA (reference sequence). V was pared by 3 bases and J by 7 bases, with 19 bases between. The CDR3 here is CSASVPRGNRNSPLHF. The CDR3 bases are TGCAGTGCTAGTGTTCCCAGGGGAAATCGAAATTCACCCCTCCACTTT.

Many counts were recorded for this clonotype. V usage is TRBV12-3 or TRBV12-4 and J usage is TRBJ1-3; D unclear. The CDR3 length is 14 residues. The V end was cut by 2 bases, the J end by 1 base, with 6 bases between. Written as DNA, the CDR3 is TGTGCCAGCAGTTTATACGATTCTGGAAACACCATATATTTT. Translated: CASSLYDSGNTIYF.

The V gene is TRBV19, the J gene TRBJ1-1; D gene unclear. The ends were cut back, 5 bases at V and 5 bases at J, with 15 bases in the middle. Germline V lookup: CDR1 LNHDA, CDR2 SQIVND (reference sequence). The CDR3 spans 14 residues. The DNA for the CDR3 is TGTGCCAGTAGTGTCACTATGGGCCGGACTGAAGCTTTCTTT. Encoded protein: CASSVTMGRTEAFF. The entire variable domain, with the rest obtained from reference TRBV19 and TRBJ1-1, is as follows: DGGITQSPKYLFRKEGQNVTLSCEQNLNHDAMYWYRQDPGQGLRLIYYSQIVNDFQKGDIAEGYSVSREKKESFPLTVTSAQKNPTAFYLCASSVTMGRTEAFFGQGTRLTVV.

This clonotype was seen ten or more times. This chain uses TRBV3-1 with TRBJ1-2; D gene ambiguous. CDR3 size: 16 residues. V lost 1 base to trimming and J lost 1 base, with 13 bases between them. CDR1 LGHDT and CDR2 YNNKEL come from the germline V gene (reference sequence). This CDR3 is CASSQGKRALNYGYTF. CDR3 coding DNA: TGTGCCAGCAGCCAAGGGAAACGGGCTCTTAACTATGGCTACACCTTC.